A single sample gave rise to the 19 T cell receptor beta chains below, sequenced in a study of brain T cells in children with intractable seizures. Profiled with immunoSEQ multiplex PCR; TCRdb holds only in-frame clones, not every one. The sample lists roughly 80,000 clones; about 90% were seen once. The source was peripheral blood, collected at surgery. These receptor sequences come from a girl aged 2 to 10 with Rasmussen encephalitis and intractable seizures.

This chain connects TRBV3-1 (or the pseudogene TRBV3-2) to TRBJ2-2; D uncertain. V lost 3 bases to trimming and J lost 5 bases, with 7 bases between them. The CDR3 is made up of 13 amino acids. Germline lookup yields CDR1 LGHDT and CDR2 YNNKEL (reference sequence). In DNA, the CDR3 is TGTGCCAGCAGCCATAAGCTTACCGGGGAGCTGTTTTTT. Its translation: CASSHKLTGELFF.

V and J are TRBV30 and TRBJ1-5, with D perhaps TRBD1 (5 bases). This CDR3 has 13 residues. Germline-derived CDR1 and CDR2 are GTSNPN and SVGIG (reference sequence). The V end lost 1 base, the J end lost 3 bases, and 7 bases lay between the germline ends. CDR3 protein: CAWSGGVNQPQHF. The CDR3 DNA follows: TGTGCCTGGAGTGGGGGGGTCAATCAGCCCCAGCATTTT.

The rearrangement uses TRBV19 and TRBJ1-4; 7 bases fit TRBD1. Germline assignment: CDR1 LNHDA and CDR2 SQIVND (reference sequence). This CDR3 comprises 14 residues. V was pared by 4 bases and J by 7 bases, with 6 bases of the junction left unmatched. In DNA form, the CDR3 reads TGTGCCAGTAGTACTCCCGGGACAGCTGAAAAACTGTTTTTT. It is translated as CASSTPGTAEKLFF.

The J gene is TRBJ2-5, the V gene TRBV28, with 7 nucleotides matching TRBD1. CDR3 length: 15 amino acids. Germline CDR1 MDHEN, CDR2 SYDVKM. J lost 3 bases, V lost 8 bases, and 12 bases had no gene match. CDR3 nucleotides: TGTGCCAGCGGTACCGACAGGGTAAATGAAGAGACCCAGTACTTC. It is translated as CASGTDRVNEETQYF.

A few counts support this clone. The chain has TRBV2 and TRBJ1-3; D is ambiguous. The CDR3 runs to 11 residues. Trimming removed 2 bases at V and 9 bases at J, with 5 bases between. Germline V gene sequence: CDR1 SNHLY, CDR2 FYNNEI. CDR3 region: CASSERSTIYF. As DNA, the CDR3 is TGTGCCAGCAGTGAACGGAGCACCATATATTTT.

The chain combines TRBV6-5 with TRBJ1-2; D is unclear. The CDR3 covers 15 residues. Germline lookup yields CDR1 MNHEY and CDR2 SVGAGI. V lost 1 base, J lost 4 bases, and 13 bases lay in between. CDR3 bases: TGTGCCAGCAGTTACTTCGCCAGTGCGAGCTATGGCTACACCTTC. This encodes CASSYFASASYGYTF.

This chain connects TRBV5-6 to TRBJ2-1; 8 positions match TRBD2. V lost 8 bases and J lost 4; bases outside the gene matches: 8. This CDR3 comprises 14 residues. CDR1 is SGHDT, CDR2 YYEEEE, per germline. The chain's CDR3 is CASQGLVAYNEQFF. CDR3 in DNA: TGTGCCAGTCAGGGACTAGTGGCTTACAATGAGCAGTTCTTC.

The chain links TRBV7-8 to TRBJ2-5; no reliable D call. The CDR3 sequence is 15 residues long. Trimming stripped 3 bases from V and 0 bases from J, with 11 bases between. Germline V CDR1 and CDR2: SGHVS, FQNEAQ. In nucleotides, the CDR3 is TGTGCCAGCAGCTTCCCCTCCCCCGACCAAGAGACCCAGTACTTC. Translated: CASSFPSPDQETQYF. Together with reference TRBV7-8 and TRBJ2-5, the CDR3 gives the full variable domain: GAGVSQSPRYKVAKRGQDVALRCDPISGHVSLFWYQQALGQGPEFLTYFQNEAQLDKSGLPSDRFFAERPEGSVSTLKIQRTQQEDSAVYLCASSFPSPDQETQYFGPGTRLLVL.

This chain links TRBV27 with TRBJ1-4; 10 nucleotides agree with TRBD1. Trimming took 1 base from V and 0 from J; bases not matched to a gene: 5. The germline CDR1 and CDR2 sequences are MNHEY and SMNVEV (reference sequence). CDR3 size: 18 residues. For the CDR3, the DNA is TGTGCCAGCAGTTTATTTTACGGGACAGGGGCAACTAATGAAAAACTGTTTTTT. Protein sequence: CASSLFYGTGATNEKLFF.

V and J are TRBV6-6 and TRBJ2-6; D remains unclear. V was clipped by 0 bases and J by 1 base, with 4 bases between them. This CDR3 is built from 15 residues. The germline gives CDR1 MNHNY, CDR2 SVGAGI (reference sequence). The CDR3 DNA follows: TGTGCCAGCAGTTACTCTACATCTGGGGCCAACGTCCTGACTTTC. It specifies CASSYSTSGANVLTF.

J is TRBJ2-3 and V is TRBV19, with 12 bases identical to TRBD2. This CDR3 has 16 amino acids. Germline loops: CDR1 LNHDA, CDR2 SQIVND (reference sequence). The V and J ends lost 3 bases and 5 bases, in that order; junction bases with no gene match: 6. The CDR3 nucleotides are TGTGCCAGTAGTATGCTAGCGGGAGGGCAAGGAGATACGCAGTATTTT. Translation: CASSMLAGGQGDTQYF.

This rearrangement joins TRBV6-5 to TRBJ2-3, with D unresolved. This CDR3 has 13 residues. Germline CDR1 and CDR2: MNHEY and SVGAGI. Trimming left V 0 bases short and J 4 bases short, with 5 bases between. The CDR3 nucleotides are TGTGCCAGCAGTTACTCGGGCTCAGATACGCAGTATTTT. This encodes CASSYSGSDTQYF.

The V gene is TRBV2, the J gene TRBJ2-3, with D hard to call. Germline V gene lookup returns CDR1 SNHLY and CDR2 FYNNEI. The CDR3 contains 11 residues. V lost 6 bases, J lost 3 bases, and 4 bases lay in between. CDR3 nucleotide sequence: TGTGCCAGCAGGGGGACAGATACGCAGTATTTT. This gives the protein CASRGTDTQYF.

This clone is a singleton in its sample. V gene TRBV9 combines with J gene TRBJ2-2, with D hard to call. V was pared by 4 bases and J by 0 bases, with 10 bases between. Germline lookup yields CDR1 SGDLS and CDR2 YYNGEE. CDR3 length equals 15 residues. The CDR3 DNA sequence: TGTGCCAGCAGCCCCGAGGAACCGAACACCGGGGAGCTGTTTTTT. Residues: CASSPEEPNTGELFF.

The V gene is TRBV4-1, the J gene TRBJ2-7, with D tentatively TRBD1 (6 bases). Germline lookup yields CDR1 MGHRA and CDR2 YSYEKL. The V gene lost 0 bases and the J gene lost 0 bases, with 15 bases spanning the gap. The CDR3 covers 17 residues. The chain's CDR3 is CASSQDADRYISYEQYF. CDR3 nucleotides: TGCGCCAGCAGCCAAGATGCGGACAGATACATCTCCTACGAGCAGTACTTC.

V is TRBV28 and J is TRBJ2-7; the D gene is possibly TRBD1 (5 bases). CDR3 size: 16 residues. Trimming shortened V by 3 bases and J by 4 bases, and 19 bases separated the two germline ends. The germline V gene encodes CDR1 MDHEN and CDR2 SYDVKM. CDR3 nucleotides: TGTGCCAGCAGTTTTCCTGCTATGGGGCACGGGTACGAGCAGTACTTC. This translates into CASSFPAMGHGYEQYF.

In this sample, this clone turned up once. DNA for the CDR3: TGTGCCAGCAGACGGACACCCCCGGAGCTGTTTTTT. Protein: CASRRTPPELFF. The J gene is TRBJ2-2, the V gene TRBV7-2, with a possible D match to TRBD1 (5 bases). Trimming removed 6 bases from V and 10 bases from J, with 12 bases in between. Germline V gene sequence: CDR1 SGHTA, CDR2 FQGNSA. CDR3 length: 12 residues.

J is TRBJ2-7 and V is TRBV27; D possibly corresponds to TRBD1 (6 bases). CDR1 MNHEY and CDR2 SMNVEV come from the germline V gene (reference sequence). This CDR3 spans 14 amino acids. The ends were cut back, 5 bases at V and 0 bases at J, with 11 bases in the middle. The CDR3 spells CASSIYRDSYEQYF. In nucleotides, the CDR3 is TGTGCCAGCAGTATCTACAGGGACTCCTACGAGCAGTACTTC.

This clone was seen a handful of times. The rearrangement links TRBV4-1 to TRBJ1-5; D is perhaps TRBD1 (5 bases). Trimming removed 2 bases from V and 0 bases from J, with 8 bases in between. Germline loops: CDR1 MGHRA, CDR2 YSYEKL. This CDR3 comprises 15 residues. Written as DNA, the CDR3 is TGCGCCAGCAGCCAACCCACAGGTAGCAATCAGCCCCAGCATTTT. It encodes CASSQPTGSNQPQHF.